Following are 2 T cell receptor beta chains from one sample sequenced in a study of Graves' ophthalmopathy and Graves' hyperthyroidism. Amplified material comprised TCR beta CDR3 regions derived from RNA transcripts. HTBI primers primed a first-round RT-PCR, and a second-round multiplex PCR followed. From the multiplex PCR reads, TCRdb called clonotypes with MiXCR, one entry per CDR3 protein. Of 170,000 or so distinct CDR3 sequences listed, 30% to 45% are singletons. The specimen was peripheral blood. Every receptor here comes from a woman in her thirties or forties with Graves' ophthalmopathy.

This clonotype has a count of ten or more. The CDR3 coding sequence is TGTGCCAGCAGTGAAAGGGAGGGTGGGAAGGCCGGGGAGCTGTTTTTT. It encodes CASSEREGGKAGELFF. The chain carries TRBV6-1 and TRBJ2-2; 7 positions agree with TRBD2. This CDR3 comprises 16 residues. V dropped 2 bases and J dropped 6; count of bases not matched to a gene: 9. Looked up from germline, CDR1 is MNHNS and CDR2 is SASEGT.

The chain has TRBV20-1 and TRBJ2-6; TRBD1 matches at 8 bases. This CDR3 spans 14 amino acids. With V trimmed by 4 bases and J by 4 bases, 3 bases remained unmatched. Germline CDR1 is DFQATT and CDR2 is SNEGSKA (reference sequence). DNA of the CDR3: TGCAGTGCTAACAGGGGGAGCGGGGCCAACGTCCTGACTTTC. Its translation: CSANRGSGANVLTF.